This T cell receptor (beta chain) derives from a study of OX40 agonist ivuxolimab in advanced cancers. Study background: From about 20 to 79 years was the age range, with a mean of approximately 58 years, and nearly 85% were male. Study-wide results and caveats: Antigen specificity remained undetermined for the expanded peripheral T cells. By week 6 at 0.1 to 3.0 mg/kg, blood CD4+ and CD8+ T cells had expanded clonally.

A remark on this clone: Its specificity is not known.

The CDR3 sequence is 15 residues long. With V trimmed by 4 bases and J by 7 bases, 9 bases remained unmatched. Per the germline V gene, CDR1 is SGDLS and CDR2 is YYNGEE. TCRdb's table, derived via immunoSEQ multiplex PCR, lists solely in-frame clones and lacks some. The sample yields fewer than 8,000 clones, approximately 84% seen once. This chain connects TRBV9 to TRBJ2-7; 12 positions agree with TRBD1. The TCR sequence derives from an adult with an advanced solid tumor such as melanoma, head and neck, liver or kidney cancer. Sequences were derived from CD4+ or CD8+ T cells sorted from blood, sampled in a trial of the OX40 agonist ivuxolimab. CDR3 loop: CASSQSGTGGEEQYF. The CDR3 bases are TGTGCCAGCAGCCAATCCGGGACAGGGGGCGAAGAGCAGTACTTC.